Sequencing of this T cell receptor beta chain was carried out in a study of cytomegalovirus exposure and HLA in healthy donors. Comment on this clone: As yet, its antigen is unknown.

CDR3 length: 17 amino acids. Germline lookup yields CDR1 SGDLS and CDR2 YYNGEE. V trimming: 4 bases; J trimming: 3 bases; junction bases outside the gene matches: 14. In the PCR, 60 Vbeta and 13 Jbeta primers were used. TCRdb keeps only in-frame clones here, not all; method: immunoSEQ multiplex PCR. The sample carries 130,000 or so clones, more than 65% recorded once. Healthy bone marrow donors made up the donors. Points from the study as a whole: Differences between HLA loci emerged in a later analysis of TCR association rates, with DRB1 most and HLA-C fewest. It was shown in a later analysis that HLA-associated TCR beta chains were more clonally expanded than other, equally common chains.

This chain links TRBV9 with TRBJ1-2; 8 bases line up with TRBD1. The sequence was collected from a man aged 18 to 30 in good health and CMV-seronegative. The material sequenced was PBMCs. This CDR3 reads CASSIPPPTGEDYGYTF. CDR3 sequence (DNA): TGTGCCAGCAGCATTCCCCCCCCGACAGGGGAGGACTATGGCTACACCTTC.